This TCR beta chain originates from a study of T cell responses to AZD1222 COVID-19 vaccine. Sequenced by immunoSEQ multiplex PCR; TCRdb stores in-frame clones only, minus some. The data hold about 99,000 clones, with 87% observed a single time. General study results and limits: White British ancestry dominated among donors, who included more females, and clonal diversity was possibly underestimated. Nearly half of spike-specific TCRs reportedly go after variant regions that carry no mutations. Spike was spanned by vaccine-associated CD4 TCRs, which were dominant at 160-218 and 743-854.

This clone was seen a handful of times. The antigen remains undetermined. The CDR3 length is 13 residues. Germline CDR1 is SGHTA and CDR2 is FQGNSA. V lost 3 bases and J 4 bases, leaving 10 bases between the germline ends. J is TRBJ2-7 and V is TRBV7-2; possible D gene TRBD2, 5 bases. This clonotype was obtained from an adult in good health. The input for sequencing was peripheral blood, taken on day 0 of AZD1222 vaccination. CDR3 sequence (DNA): TGTGCCAGCAGCTTTCTAGCTGGATACGAGCAGTACGTC. Translation: CASSFLAGYEQYV.